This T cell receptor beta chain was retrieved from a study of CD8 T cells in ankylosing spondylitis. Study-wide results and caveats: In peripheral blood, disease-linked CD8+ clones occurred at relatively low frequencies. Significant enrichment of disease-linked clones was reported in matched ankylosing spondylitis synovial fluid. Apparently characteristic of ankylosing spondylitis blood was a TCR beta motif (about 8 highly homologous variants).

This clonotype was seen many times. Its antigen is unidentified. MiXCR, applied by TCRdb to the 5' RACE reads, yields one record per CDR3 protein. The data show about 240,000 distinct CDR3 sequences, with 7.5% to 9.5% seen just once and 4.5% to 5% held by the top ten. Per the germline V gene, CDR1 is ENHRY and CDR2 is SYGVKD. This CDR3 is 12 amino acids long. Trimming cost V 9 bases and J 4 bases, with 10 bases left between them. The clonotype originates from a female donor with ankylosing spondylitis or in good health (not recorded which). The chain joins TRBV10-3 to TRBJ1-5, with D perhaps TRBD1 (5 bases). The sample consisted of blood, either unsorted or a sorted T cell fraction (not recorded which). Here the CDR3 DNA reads TGTGCCATTGGGGACCGAAATCAGCCCCAGCATTTT. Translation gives CAIGDRNQPQHF.